This passage covers 10 T cell receptor beta chains from one sample sequenced in a study of identical twins. Using its own MiXCR run on the 5' RACE reads, TCRdb lists one record per CDR3 protein. Seen here are some 1,600,000 distinct CDR3 sequences, less than 40% observed once, and the top ten hold 0.25% to 0.3%. The sequenced material came from cord blood. The receptor set was obtained from a newborn girl in good health.

This clonotype was recorded at least ten times. J is TRBJ2-7 and V is TRBV29-1; D may correspond to TRBD1 or TRBD2 (5 bases each). Germline V lookup: CDR1 SQVTM, CDR2 ANQGSEA. The CDR3 length is 14 residues. V shed 1 base and J shed 0 bases, with 10 bases lying between them. In DNA, the CDR3 is TGCAGCGTTGAAGGGGACGGTCGCTCCTACGAGCAGTACTTC. Amino acid sequence: CSVEGDGRSYEQYF.

The rearrangement uses TRBV10-2 and TRBJ2-1; 11 bases fit TRBD2. CDR3 length: 17 residues. The J segment lost 7 bases and the V segment lost 2 bases, leaving 10 bases of the junction unmatched. Germline loops: CDR1 WSHSY, CDR2 SAAADI. In DNA, the CDR3 is TGCGCCAGCAGTGAGCCCCTTCTAGCGGGGGGATTTAATGAGCAGTTCTTC. Its protein product is CASSEPLLAGGFNEQFF.

This clonotype was recorded a few times. This chain links TRBV11-2 with TRBJ2-1, with 10 bases that match TRBD2. Losses at the gene ends were 8 bases for V and 8 bases for J; bases not matched to a gene: 9. This CDR3 comprises 14 residues. The germline V gene has CDR1 SGHAT and CDR2 FQNNGV. In DNA form, the CDR3 reads TGTGCCAGCGCAGATAGGCTAGCGGGGGATGAGCAGTTCTTC. This codes for CASADRLAGDEQFF.

The J gene is TRBJ2-5, the V gene TRBV20-1; 10 nucleotides match TRBD2. J gave up 2 bases and V 6 bases, and 12 bases lay outside the gene matches. Germline CDR1 is DFQATT and CDR2 is SNEGSKA (reference sequence). The length of the CDR3 is 16 residues. CDR3 DNA sequence: TGCAGTGCAACGAACGGACTAGCGGACACTCAAGAGACCCAGTACTTC. It encodes CSATNGLADTQETQYF.

This clonotype was seen only a few times. CDR3 in DNA: TGCAGTGCTAGATCTCAGGACTGGGGGTACTATGGCTACACCTTC. Protein: CSARSQDWGYYGYTF. This chain links TRBV20-1 with TRBJ1-2; possible D gene TRBD1, 5 bases. The V and J ends lost 2 bases and 3 bases respectively, with 16 bases between them. CDR1 is DFQATT, CDR2 SNEGSKA, per germline (reference sequence). CDR3 length: 15 residues.

This chain joins TRBV3-1 and TRBJ2-1, with 10 nucleotides matching TRBD2. The ends lost 0 bases at V and 7 bases at J; junction bases unmatched: 6. CDR1 LGHDT and CDR2 YNNKEL come from the germline V gene (reference sequence). This CDR3 region has 16 residues. The CDR3 sequence is CASSQEGERGGNEQFF. Written as DNA, the CDR3 is TGTGCCAGCAGCCAAGAAGGCGAGCGGGGGGGAAATGAGCAGTTCTTC.

The chain combines TRBV4-1 with TRBJ2-7, with TRBD2 as a possible D gene (6 bases). The CDR3 covers 15 residues. V was shortened by 1 base and J by 5 bases, with 15 bases between the two germline ends. Germline lookup yields CDR1 MGHRA and CDR2 YSYEKL. This CDR3 reads CASSQGSSVIHEQYF. CDR3 nucleotide sequence: TGCGCCAGCAGCCAAGGTTCTAGCGTCATCCACGAGCAGTACTTC.

The rearrangement links TRBV20-1 to TRBJ2-1; 12 bases fit TRBD1. The better agreement between TRBJ2-7 and the DNA end casts doubt on the J call. The CDR3 loop spans 14 amino acids. Germline V gene data show CDR1 as DFQATT and CDR2 as SNEGSKA (reference sequence). The CDR3 sequence: CSARGTGGYNEQYF. The DNA of the CDR3 is TGCAGTGCTAGGGGGACAGGGGGCTACAATGAGCAGTACTTC.

The genes are TRBV27 and TRBJ2-3, with TRBD2 as a possible D gene (7 bases). This CDR3 is 17 amino acids long. CDR1 and CDR2 (germline): MNHEY, SMNVEV (reference sequence). Trimming left V 6 bases short and J 1 base short, with 20 bases between. The CDR3 loop is CASSQSGRGGGTDTQYF. CDR3 sequence (DNA): TGTGCCAGCAGCCAAAGCGGCAGGGGAGGGGGCACAGATACGCAGTATTTT.

This clonotype turned up a few times. The chain employs TRBV20-1 and TRBJ2-5; D perhaps matches TRBD1 (5 bases). The germline gives CDR1 DFQATT, CDR2 SNEGSKA (reference sequence). The V end was cut by 0 bases, the J end by 4 bases, with 15 bases between. There are 15 residues in the CDR3. The chain's CDR3 is CSARDQGGPGETQYF. The DNA of the CDR3 is TGCAGTGCTAGAGATCAGGGTGGCCCCGGAGAGACCCAGTACTTC.